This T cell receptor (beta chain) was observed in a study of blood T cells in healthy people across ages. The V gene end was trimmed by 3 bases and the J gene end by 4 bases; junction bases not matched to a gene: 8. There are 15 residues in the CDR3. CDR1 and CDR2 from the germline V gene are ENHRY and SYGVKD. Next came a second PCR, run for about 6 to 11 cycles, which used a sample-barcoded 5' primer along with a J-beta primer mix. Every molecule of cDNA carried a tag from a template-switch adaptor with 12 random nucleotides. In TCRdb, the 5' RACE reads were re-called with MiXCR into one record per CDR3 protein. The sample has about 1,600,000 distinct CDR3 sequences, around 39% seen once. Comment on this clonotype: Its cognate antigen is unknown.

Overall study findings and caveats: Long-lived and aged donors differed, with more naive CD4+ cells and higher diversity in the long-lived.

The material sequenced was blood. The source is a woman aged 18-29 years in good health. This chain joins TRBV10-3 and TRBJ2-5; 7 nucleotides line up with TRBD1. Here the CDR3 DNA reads TGTGCCATCAGTGAAACTGGACAGGTGGCAGAGACCCAGTACTTC. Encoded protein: CAISETGQVAETQYF.